These T cell receptor beta chains were read from a single sample in a study of T cells in Graves' hyperthyroidism and ophthalmopathy. From the multiplex PCR reads, TCRdb called clonotypes with MiXCR, one entry per CDR3 protein. The table records 340,000 or so distinct CDR3 sequences, roughly a fifth of them present only once. Sequencing was done on a sample of blood. These TCRs come from a woman aged 50 to 65 with Graves' hyperthyroidism. Each CDR3 is given with its conserved first and last residue. The order of the fields is clone size, V gene, J gene, D gene, CDR3 protein, CDR3 DNA. A D gene is named only where the DNA matches it firmly. Size is omitted from some rows. Given values are once, few, many or a class for expanded clones.

many	TRBV10-3	TRBJ2-1	TRBD2	CASSGLAVTNEQFF	TGTGCCTCCTCGGGACTAGCGGTAACCAATGAGCAGTTCTTC
-	TRBV2	TRBJ1-2	TRBD1	CASRGTGGALGYTF	TGTGCCAGCAGGGGGACAGGGGGCGCATTAGGCTACACCTTC
many	TRBV7-9	TRBJ2-3	TRBD2	CASSLALAGYSDTQYF	TGTGCCAGCAGCTTAGCGCTAGCGGGGTACTCAGATACGCAGTATTTT
few	TRBV10-3	TRBJ1-1	-	CAISGGVEAFF	TGTGCCATCAGTGGAGGGGTTGAAGCTTTCTTT
few	TRBV28	TRBJ2-5	-	CASSLLQGHQYF	TGTGCCAGCAGTCTCCTCCAGGGACACCAGTACTTC
-	TRBV19	TRBJ2-3	TRBD2	CASSKAGVSSSRTDTQYF	TGTGCCAGTAGCAAAGCGGGAGTATCGTCGTCGAGGACAGATACGCAGTATTTT
-	TRBV7-9	TRBJ1-5	TRBD1	CASSQRPLRQGIGSNQPQHF	TGTGCCAGCAGCCAACGCCCGCTCCGACAGGGGATCGGTAGCAATCAGCCCCAGCATTTT
many	TRBV12-3/TRBV12-4	TRBJ2-7	TRBD2	CASSWELAGGREQYF	TGTGCCAGCTCTTGGGAACTAGCGGGGGGACGTGAGCAGTACTTC
many	TRBV28	TRBJ2-1	TRBD1	CASMPWDRTYNEQFF	TGTGCCAGTATGCCCTGGGACAGGACCTACAATGAGCAGTTCTTC
-	TRBV4-2	TRBJ2-4	TRBD2	CASSQDIAGGVMGNIQYF	TGTGCCAGCAGCCAAGACATAGCGGGGGGTGTAATGGGAAACATTCAGTACTTC
many	TRBV5-1	TRBJ2-7	-	CASSRTSRPTGDYEQYF	TGCGCCAGCAGCCGAACTAGTAGGCCAACCGGGGACTACGAGCAGTACTTC
many	TRBV7-9	TRBJ2-7	-	CASSSGEDRFYEQYF	TGTGCCAGCAGCTCCGGGGAGGACAGGTTCTACGAGCAGTACTTC
few	TRBV29-1	TRBJ2-3	-	CSVERAVGTDTQYF	TGCAGCGTTGAGAGGGCAGTCGGCACAGATACGCAGTATTTT
-	TRBV9	TRBJ2-2	TRBD2	CASSVDPSGEAGELFF	TGTGCCAGCAGCGTAGACCCTAGCGGGGAGGCCGGGGAGCTGTTTTTT
many	TRBV20-1	TRBJ2-1	-	CSARLPQVREQFF	TGCAGTGCAAGACTCCCCCAAGTTAGGGAGCAGTTCTTC
-	TRBV10-3	TRBJ1-2	-	CATRQGWYYGYTF	TGTGCCACTCGGCAGGGATGGTACTATGGCTACACCTTC
once	TRBV2	TRBJ1-2	-	CASSLQGRDYGYTF	TGTGCCAGCAGTCTACAAGGGAGGGACTATGGCTACACCTTC